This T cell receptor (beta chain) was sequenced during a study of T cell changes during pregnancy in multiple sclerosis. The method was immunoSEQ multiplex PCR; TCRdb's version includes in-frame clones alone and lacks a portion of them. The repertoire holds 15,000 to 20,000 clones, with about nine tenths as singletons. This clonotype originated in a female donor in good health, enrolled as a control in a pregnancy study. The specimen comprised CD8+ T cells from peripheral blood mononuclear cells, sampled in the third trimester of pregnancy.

CDR3 protein: CASSQQGGSNQPQHF. In DNA, the CDR3 is TGTGCCAGCAGTCAGCAAGGGGGTAGCAATCAGCCCCAGCATTTT. The rearrangement joins TRBV6-5 to TRBJ1-5; D is possibly TRBD1 (6 bases). V was cut by 5 bases and J by 0 bases, with 11 bases left in between. The CDR3 is 15 amino acids. CDR1 is MNHEY and CDR2 is SVGAGI in the germline V gene.